What follows are 5 T cell receptor beta chains derived from one specimen sequenced in a study of cytomegalovirus exposure and HLA in healthy donors. Libraries were prepared by immunoSEQ multiplex PCR; TCRdb keeps only in-frame clonotypes and omits some of them. The sample shows some 270,000 clones, 86% of them seen only once. Sequenced material: PBMCs. These receptors came from a woman younger than 35 in good health and CMV-seronegative.

Only one count was recorded for this clone. The rearrangement links TRBV7-2 to TRBJ1-1; 9 nucleotides agree with TRBD1. J gave up 3 bases and V 5 bases, and 4 bases lay outside the gene matches. This CDR3 contains 14 residues. The V gene's germline CDR1 is SGHTA and CDR2 FQGNSA. CDR3 sequence: CASSPRTGDTEAFF. For the CDR3, the DNA is TGTGCCAGCAGCCCCAGGACAGGGGACACTGAAGCTTTCTTT.

This sequence joins TRBV4-1 and TRBJ2-1; 7 positions match TRBD2. CDR3 size: 16 residues. Germline loops: CDR1 MGHRA, CDR2 YSYEKL. Trimming removed 2 bases from V and 2 bases from J; junction bases left unmatched: 6. CDR3 sequence (DNA): TGCGCCAGCAGCCAAACACCCGGGACTACCTACAATGAGCAGTTCTTC. As protein: CASSQTPGTTYNEQFF.

The genes are TRBV9 and TRBJ1-2; 8 bases align to TRBD1. The germline CDR1 and CDR2 sequences are SGDLS and YYNGEE. J gave up 10 bases and V 4 bases, and 12 bases lay outside the gene matches. This CDR3 has 14 residues. In DNA, the CDR3 is TGTGCCAGCAGCCCCGCCGGGACAGGCGGAATCTACACCTTC. Translation gives CASSPAGTGGIYTF.

This rearrangement joins TRBV7-9 to TRBJ2-5; 8 bases line up with TRBD2. V dropped 5 bases and J dropped 5; count of bases not matched to a gene: 10. This CDR3 contains 15 residues. Germline assignment: CDR1 SEHNR and CDR2 FQNEAQ (reference sequence). This CDR3 is CASSQPGGNEETQYF. The CDR3 DNA reads as TGTGCCAGCAGCCAACCGGGGGGGAACGAGGAGACCCAGTACTTC.

The chain uses TRBV2 and TRBJ2-5; the match to TRBD2 covers 10 bases. This CDR3 has 14 amino acids. After removal of 10 bases from V and 5 bases from J, the junction contained 10 bases not matched to a gene. Germline assignment: CDR1 SNHLY and CDR2 FYNNEI. For the CDR3, the DNA is TGTGCCACCCGACCGCTAGCGGGGGTGGAGACCCAGTACTTC. Residues: CATRPLAGVETQYF.